The following is a TCR beta chain sequence with its context. This table comes from immunoSEQ multiplex PCR, and its TCRdb copy is limited to in-frame clones, with some not included. The table lists 150,000 to 200,000 clones, roughly 80% of them singletons. These data belong to a study of blood T cell repertoires in COVID-19. V lost 7 bases, J lost 2 bases, and 23 bases lay in between. The CDR3 is made up of 17 amino acids. Germline CDR1 reads SGHAT; CDR2 reads FQNNGV. Sequences were obtained from peripheral blood. The chain carries TRBV11-2 and TRBJ1-2; D possibly corresponds to TRBD1 (6 bases). The receptor's source is a man aged 60 to 69 with acute or convalescent COVID-19. Here the CDR3 DNA reads TGTGCCAGCACCCAAGTGAGGACAGAGGCAACCAACTATGGCTACACCTTC. Protein: CASTQVRTEATNYGYTF.